This passage covers 5 T cell receptor beta chains from one sample sequenced in a study of OX40 agonist ivuxolimab in advanced cancers. The repertoire was sequenced with immunoSEQ multiplex PCR; TCRdb's copy has only in-frame clones and lacks some. The sample includes about 51,000 clones, 65% to 85% of them seen just once. The input for sequencing was CD4+ or CD8+ T cells sorted from blood, taken in a trial of the OX40 agonist ivuxolimab. These receptors originate from an adult with an advanced solid tumor such as melanoma, head and neck, liver or kidney cancer.

The chain recombines TRBV6-6 with TRBJ1-4; weak D call: TRBD1 (5 bases). V lost 3 bases, J lost 5 bases, and 10 bases lay in between. CDR1 is MNHNY, CDR2 SVGAGI, per germline (reference sequence). The CDR3 is 14 residues long. The CDR3 loop reads CASSYDSGNEKLFF. The CDR3 coding sequence is TGTGCCAGCAGTTATGACAGCGGAAATGAAAAACTGTTTTTT.

The genes are TRBV2 and TRBJ1-2; TRBD1 matches at 9 bases. The germline V gene has CDR1 SNHLY and CDR2 FYNNEI. This CDR3 spans 14 amino acids. Trimming removed 8 bases from V and 7 bases from J; junction bases left unmatched: 11. CDR3: CASSLIQGAGGYTF. DNA of the CDR3: TGTGCCAGCTCACTGATACAGGGGGCGGGTGGCTACACCTTC.

The V call is TRBV19, the J call TRBJ2-1, with 7 positions matching TRBD1. Germline V lookup: CDR1 LNHDA, CDR2 SQIVND (reference sequence). The CDR3 has 14 amino acids. Trimming removed 4 bases from V and 7 bases from J; junction bases left unmatched: 7. For the CDR3, the DNA is TGTGCCAGTAGTAGAGGGACAGCGGTGAATGAGCAGTTCTTC. The encoded protein is CASSRGTAVNEQFF.

The chain carries TRBV10-3 and TRBJ1-1; D not certain. Trimming took 5 bases from V and 10 from J, leaving 14 bases between them. Germline V lookup: CDR1 ENHRY, CDR2 SYGVKD. CDR3 size: 12 residues. Written as DNA, the CDR3 is TGTGCCATCAGTAGTCCGGGGAATGTAGCTTTCTTT. It codes for CAISSPGNVAFF.

The chain has TRBV7-2 and TRBJ1-2; D is ambiguous. Trimming removed 7 bases at V and 4 bases at J, with 13 bases between. The CDR3 runs to 13 residues. Germline lookup yields CDR1 SGHTA and CDR2 FQGNSA. The CDR3 nucleotides read TGTGCCAGCACCCGTTCGGGATCCTATGGCTACACCTTC. Amino acid sequence: CASTRSGSYGYTF.